This T cell receptor (beta chain) was recorded in a study of regulatory T cells in long-lasting Graves disease. General study points: Possibly, accuracy suffered from the small sample size. The study found TRBV28, TRBJ1-2 and TRBJ2-5 favored in persistent disease. Only peripheral blood was studied, not thyroid tissue.

The authors built TCR beta libraries using iRepertoire HTBI primers and Arm-PCR of CDR3 regions. MiXCR was run by TCRdb on the multiplex PCR reads, yielding one entry per CDR3 protein. The repertoire holds a few hundred thousand distinct CDR3 sequences, with 22% as singletons. This clonotype has ten or more counts. Its target is unknown. Time point in this sample: persistent/refractory GD, antithyroid drugs over 5 years with positive TRAb. After RNA was extracted from PBMCs, the TCR library was made from it. Germline V gene sequence: CDR1 SNHLY, CDR2 FYNNEI. V lost 4 bases to trimming and J lost 0 bases; unmatched junction nucleotides: 8. CDR3 length: 17 amino acids.

The rearrangement joins TRBV2 to TRBJ1-4; 7 bases fit TRBD1. The receptor's source is a female donor with Graves disease. This specimen was peripheral blood mononuclear cells (PBMCs), taken when the disease was refractory, from a patient treated with antithyroid drugs. This CDR3 is CASSGRDSWATNEKLFF. Written as DNA, the CDR3 is TGTGCCAGCAGTGGCCGGGACAGTTGGGCAACTAATGAAAAACTGTTTTTT.